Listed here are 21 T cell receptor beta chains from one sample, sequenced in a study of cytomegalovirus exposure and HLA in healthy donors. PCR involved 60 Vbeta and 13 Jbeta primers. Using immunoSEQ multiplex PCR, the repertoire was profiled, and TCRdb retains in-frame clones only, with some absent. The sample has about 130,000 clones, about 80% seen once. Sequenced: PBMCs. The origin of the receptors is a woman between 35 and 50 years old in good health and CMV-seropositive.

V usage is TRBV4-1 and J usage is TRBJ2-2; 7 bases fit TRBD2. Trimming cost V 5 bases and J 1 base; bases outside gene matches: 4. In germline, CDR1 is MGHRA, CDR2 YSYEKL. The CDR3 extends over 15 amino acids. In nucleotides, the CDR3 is TGCGCCAGCAGCACCGGGGAGGGGAACACCGGGGAGCTGTTTTTT. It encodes CASSTGEGNTGELFF.

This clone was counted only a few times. DNA of the CDR3: TGTGCCAGCAGCTTGGCACTATCGGGAGGGGAGCTGTTTTTT. Amino acids: CASSLALSGGELFF. V gene TRBV5-5 combines with J gene TRBJ2-2; a weak D match, TRBD2 (5 bases). Trimming took off 0 bases at V and 8 bases at J, with 11 bases between the two ends. This CDR3 has 14 residues. Germline CDR1 SGHKS, CDR2 YYEKEE (reference sequence).

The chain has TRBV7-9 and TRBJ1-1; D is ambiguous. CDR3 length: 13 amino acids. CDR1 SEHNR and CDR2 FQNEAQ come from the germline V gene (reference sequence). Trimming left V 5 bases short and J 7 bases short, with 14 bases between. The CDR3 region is CASSAEGRNEAFF. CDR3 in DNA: TGTGCCAGCAGCGCCGAGGGCCGGAATGAAGCTTTCTTT.

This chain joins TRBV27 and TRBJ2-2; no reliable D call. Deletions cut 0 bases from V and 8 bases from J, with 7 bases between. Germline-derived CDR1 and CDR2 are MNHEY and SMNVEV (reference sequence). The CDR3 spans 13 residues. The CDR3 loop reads CASSLSKRGELFF. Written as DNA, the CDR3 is TGTGCCAGCAGTTTATCGAAACGGGGGGAGCTGTTTTTT.

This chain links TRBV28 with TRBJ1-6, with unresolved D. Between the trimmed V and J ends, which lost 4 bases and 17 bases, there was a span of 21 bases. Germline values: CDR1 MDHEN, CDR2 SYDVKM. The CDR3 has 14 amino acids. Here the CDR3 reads CASSYPPPSPLVHF. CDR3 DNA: TGTGCCAGCAGTTACCCCCCGCCAAGCCCCTTGGTCCACTTT.

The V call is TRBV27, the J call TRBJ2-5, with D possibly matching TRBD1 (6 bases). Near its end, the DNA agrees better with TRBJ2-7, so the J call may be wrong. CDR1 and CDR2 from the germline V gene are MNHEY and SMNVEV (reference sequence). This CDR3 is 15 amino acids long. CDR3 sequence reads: CASSSHRAGSYEQYF. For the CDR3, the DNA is TGTGCCAGCAGCTCCCACAGGGCCGGCTCCTACGAGCAGTACTTC.

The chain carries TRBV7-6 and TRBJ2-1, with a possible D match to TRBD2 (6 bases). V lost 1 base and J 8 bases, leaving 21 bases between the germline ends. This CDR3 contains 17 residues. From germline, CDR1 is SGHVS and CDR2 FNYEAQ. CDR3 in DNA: TGTGCCAGCAGCTTAGGGGCGGGGCGAAAGAAATTCTATGAGCAGTTCTTC. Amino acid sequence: CASSLGAGRKKFYEQFF.

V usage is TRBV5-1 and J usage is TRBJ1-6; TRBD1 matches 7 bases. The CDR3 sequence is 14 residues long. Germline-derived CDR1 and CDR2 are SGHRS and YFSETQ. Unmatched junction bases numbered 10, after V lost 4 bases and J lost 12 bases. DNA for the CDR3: TGCGCCAGCAGCAAACAAGGGGGCGGTCAACCCCTCCACTTT. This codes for CASSKQGGGQPLHF.

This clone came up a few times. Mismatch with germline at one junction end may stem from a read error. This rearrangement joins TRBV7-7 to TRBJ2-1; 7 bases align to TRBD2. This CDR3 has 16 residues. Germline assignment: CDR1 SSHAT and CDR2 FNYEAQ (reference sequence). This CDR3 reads CASRPIAGASYNEQFF. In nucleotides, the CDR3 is TGTGCTAGCAGACCAATAGCGGGTGCCTCCTACAATGAGCAGTTCTTC. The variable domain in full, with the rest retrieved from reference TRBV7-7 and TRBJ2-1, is GAGVSQSPRYKVTKRGQDVTLRCDPISSHATLYWYQQALGQGPEFLTYFNYEAQPDKSGLPSDRFSAERPEGSISTLTIQRTEQRDSAMYRCASRPIAGASYNEQFFGPGTRLTVL.

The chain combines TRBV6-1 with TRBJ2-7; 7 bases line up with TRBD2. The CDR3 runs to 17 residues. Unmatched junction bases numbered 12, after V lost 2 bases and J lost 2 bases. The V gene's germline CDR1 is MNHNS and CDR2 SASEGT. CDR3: CASSENHLAVSPYEQYF. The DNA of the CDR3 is TGTGCCAGCAGTGAAAACCACCTAGCGGTTAGCCCCTACGAGCAGTACTTC.

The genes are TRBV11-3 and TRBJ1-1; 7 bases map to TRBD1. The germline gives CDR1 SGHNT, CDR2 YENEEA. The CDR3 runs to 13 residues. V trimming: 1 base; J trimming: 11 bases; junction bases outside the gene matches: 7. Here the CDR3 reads CASSLGQGPGAFF. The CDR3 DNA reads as TGTGCCAGCAGCTTAGGACAGGGCCCTGGGGCTTTCTTT.

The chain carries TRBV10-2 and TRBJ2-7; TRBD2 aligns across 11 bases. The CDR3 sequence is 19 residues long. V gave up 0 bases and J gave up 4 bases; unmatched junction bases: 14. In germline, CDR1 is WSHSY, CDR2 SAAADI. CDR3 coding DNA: TGCGCCAGCAGTGAGTCGGGTCCCCTGACTAGCGGGAATCTATACGAGCAGTACTTC. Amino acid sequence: CASSESGPLTSGNLYEQYF.

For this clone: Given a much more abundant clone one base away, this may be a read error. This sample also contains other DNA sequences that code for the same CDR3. In nucleotides, the CDR3 is TGCGCCAGCAGCCAAGATTCCAGCGGGGGGTACAATGAGCAGTTCTTC. It specifies CASSQDSSGGYNEQFF. This chain uses TRBV4-1 with TRBJ2-1; TRBD2 agrees at 9 bases. The CDR3 loop spans 16 amino acids. Germline CDR1 and CDR2: MGHRA and YSYEKL. The J segment lost 4 bases and the V segment lost 0 bases, leaving 4 bases of the junction unmatched.

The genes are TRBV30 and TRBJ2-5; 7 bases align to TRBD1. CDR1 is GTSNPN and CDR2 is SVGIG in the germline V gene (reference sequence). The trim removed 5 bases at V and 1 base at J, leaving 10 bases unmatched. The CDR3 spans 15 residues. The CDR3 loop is CAWDTGDWVQETQYF. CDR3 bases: TGTGCCTGGGACACAGGGGATTGGGTCCAAGAGACCCAGTACTTC. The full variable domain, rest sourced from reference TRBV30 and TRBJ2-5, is SQTIHQWPATLVQPVGSPLSLECTVEGTSNPNLYWYRQAAGRGLQLLFYSVGIGQISSEVPQNLSASRPQDRQFILSSKKLLLSDSGFYLCAWDTGDWVQETQYFGPGTRLLVL.

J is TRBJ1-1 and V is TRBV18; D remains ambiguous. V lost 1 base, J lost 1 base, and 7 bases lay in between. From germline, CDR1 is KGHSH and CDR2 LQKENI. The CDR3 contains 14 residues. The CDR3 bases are TGTGCCAGCTCACCACTGCGGGAGAACACTGAAGCTTTCTTT. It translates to CASSPLRENTEAFF.

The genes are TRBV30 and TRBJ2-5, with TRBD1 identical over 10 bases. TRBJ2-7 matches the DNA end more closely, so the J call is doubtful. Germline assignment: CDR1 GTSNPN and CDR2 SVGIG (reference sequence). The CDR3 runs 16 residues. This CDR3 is CAWRPAPGQGFDEQYF. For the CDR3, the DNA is TGTGCCTGGAGGCCAGCCCCGGGACAGGGGTTCGACGAGCAGTACTTC.

The CDR3 region has the DNA TGTGCCAGCAGCCCGGGACAGGGGGGCGAGCAGTACTTC. Protein product: CASSPGQGGEQYF. This chain links TRBV5-5 with TRBJ2-7; 11 nucleotides align to TRBD1. Per the germline V gene, CDR1 is SGHKS and CDR2 is YYEKEE (reference sequence). CDR3 length equals 13 residues. V shed 4 bases and J 6 bases; nucleotides not matched to a gene: 3.

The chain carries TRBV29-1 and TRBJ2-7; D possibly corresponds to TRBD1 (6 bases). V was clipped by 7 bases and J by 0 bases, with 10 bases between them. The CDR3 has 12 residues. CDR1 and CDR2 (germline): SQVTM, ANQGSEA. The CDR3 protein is CSGQANSYEQYF. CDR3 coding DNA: TGCAGCGGACAGGCTAACTCCTACGAGCAGTACTTC.

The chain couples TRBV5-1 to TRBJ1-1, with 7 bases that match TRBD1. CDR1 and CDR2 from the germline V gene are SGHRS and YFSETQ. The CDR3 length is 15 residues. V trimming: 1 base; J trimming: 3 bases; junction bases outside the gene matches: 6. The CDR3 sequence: CASSLLAGGYTEAFF. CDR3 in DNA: TGCGCCAGCAGCTTGTTGGCAGGGGGATACACTGAAGCTTTCTTT.

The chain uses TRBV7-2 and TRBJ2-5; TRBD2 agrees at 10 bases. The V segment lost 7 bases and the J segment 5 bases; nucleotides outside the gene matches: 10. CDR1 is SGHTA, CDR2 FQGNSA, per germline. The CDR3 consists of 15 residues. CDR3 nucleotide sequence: TGTGCCAGCACGCCCATAGCGGGAGGCGGTGAGACCCAGTACTTC. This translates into CASTPIAGGGETQYF.

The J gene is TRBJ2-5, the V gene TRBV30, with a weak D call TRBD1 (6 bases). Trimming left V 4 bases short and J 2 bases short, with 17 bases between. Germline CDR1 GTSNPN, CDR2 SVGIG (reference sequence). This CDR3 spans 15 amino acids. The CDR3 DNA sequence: TGTGCCTGGAACCGTGGACAGAGCTCACAAGAGACCCAGTACTTC. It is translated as CAWNRGQSSQETQYF.